These 6 T cell receptor beta chains originate from one sample sequenced in a study of T cell responses to AZD1222 COVID-19 vaccine. The data were produced by immunoSEQ multiplex PCR, yet TCRdb's version contains in-frame clones alone and is incomplete. The sample has about 75,000 clones, more than 70% seen once. The specimen was peripheral blood, collected 28 days after the second dose of the MenACWY control vaccine. These receptor sequences come from an adult who received the MenACWY meningococcal vaccine as a control.

This chain connects TRBV19 to TRBJ1-2; D gene uncertain. Germline CDR1 reads LNHDA; CDR2 reads SQIVND (reference sequence). V lost 1 base and J 8 bases, leaving 8 bases between the germline ends. The CDR3 runs to 12 residues. The CDR3 bases are TGTGCCAGTAGTATAGTCGAATCGGGCTACACCTTC. Translating gives CASSIVESGYTF.

V and J are TRBV11-2 and TRBJ1-1, with D unresolved. The length of the CDR3 is 11 residues. Germline V gene lookup returns CDR1 SGHAT and CDR2 FQNNGV. V shed 5 bases and J shed 3 bases, with 4 bases lying between them. The CDR3 is CASSIHTEAFF. In DNA, the CDR3 is TGTGCCAGCAGCATCCACACTGAAGCTTTCTTT. Variable domain in full (rest from reference TRBV11-2 and TRBJ1-1): EAGVAQSPRYKIIEKRQSVAFWCNPISGHATLYWYQQILGQGPKLLIQFQNNGVVDDSQLPKDRFSAERLKGVDSTLKIQPAKLEDSAVYLCASSIHTEAFFGQGTRLTVV.

The sample holds a few counts of this clone. The chain is built from TRBV11-2 and TRBJ2-5; 7 bases are shared with TRBD2. Germline V gene data show CDR1 as SGHAT and CDR2 as FQNNGV. The CDR3 covers 14 residues. J gave up 2 bases and V 5 bases, and 5 bases lay outside the gene matches. CDR3 sequence (DNA): TGTGCCAGCAGCCGACCGGGACTACAAGAGACCCAGTACTTC. Amino acid sequence: CASSRPGLQETQYF.

This chain links TRBV5-6 with TRBJ2-1; a possible D gene is TRBD1 (6 bases). Trimming stripped 0 bases from V and 5 bases from J, with 18 bases between. Germline V gene data show CDR1 as SGHDT and CDR2 as YYEEEE. The CDR3 contains 17 residues. CDR3 amino acids: CASSLARWGRGDNEQFF. The CDR3 coding sequence is TGTGCCAGCAGCTTGGCCAGGTGGGGCAGGGGCGACAATGAGCAGTTCTTC.

This chain links TRBV6-5 with TRBJ1-1; no clear D gene. CDR1 MNHEY and CDR2 SVGAGI come from the germline V gene. V shed 6 bases and J shed 3 bases, with 8 bases lying between them. The CDR3 covers 12 residues. CDR3 in DNA: TGTGCCAGCAGCCGGACGGACACTGAAGCTTTCTTT. Translation gives CASSRTDTEAFF.

This chain uses TRBV27 with TRBJ1-6; D gene unclear. The CDR3 runs to 13 residues. Germline V gene lookup returns CDR1 MNHEY and CDR2 SMNVEV (reference sequence). V lost 3 bases, J lost 8 bases, and 8 bases lay in between. For the CDR3, the DNA is TGTGCCAGCAGTTTGTTGGAGGATTCACCCCTCCACTTT. Its protein is CASSLLEDSPLHF.